The 3 T cell receptor beta chains given below trace back to one sample, sequenced in a study of blood T cell repertoires in COVID-19. Using immunoSEQ multiplex PCR, the repertoire was profiled, and TCRdb retains in-frame clones only, with some absent. This table holds hundreds of thousands of clones, roughly 86% found once. The specimen was PBMCs or T cells enriched from blood (not recorded which). The receptors come from a woman between 45 and 60 years old who had recovered from COVID-19.

This clone was seen just once. V gene TRBV2 combines with J gene TRBJ1-2; D is possibly TRBD1 (6 bases). This CDR3 contains 17 residues. V lost 2 bases to trimming and J lost 7 bases, with 23 bases between them. Germline loops: CDR1 SNHLY, CDR2 FYNNEI. Written as DNA, the CDR3 is TGTGCCAGCAGTGAACGGGGCCGACAGGTGTTGTCGTTTGGCTACACCTTC. Protein: CASSERGRQVLSFGYTF.

V usage is TRBV9 and J usage is TRBJ2-3; a weak D match, TRBD2 (7 bases). Germline V CDR1 and CDR2: SGDLS, YYNGEE. The CDR3 length is 17 residues. The V gene lost 1 base and the J gene lost 1 base, with 16 bases spanning the gap. The CDR3 DNA reads TGTGCCAGCAGCGTACCCCGATGGGGGGGCCGCACAGATACGCAGTATTTT. Protein sequence: CASSVPRWGGRTDTQYF.

The CDR3 sequence is CASSQRTGTRTEAFF. The DNA of the CDR3 is TGCGCCAGCAGCCAAAGGACCGGGACTCGTACTGAAGCTTTCTTT. The gene calls are TRBV4-1 and TRBJ1-1; perhaps TRBD1 as D (5 bases). This CDR3 has 15 amino acids. The V gene lost 2 bases and the J gene lost 5 bases, with 15 bases spanning the gap. Per germline, CDR1 MGHRA and CDR2 YSYEKL.